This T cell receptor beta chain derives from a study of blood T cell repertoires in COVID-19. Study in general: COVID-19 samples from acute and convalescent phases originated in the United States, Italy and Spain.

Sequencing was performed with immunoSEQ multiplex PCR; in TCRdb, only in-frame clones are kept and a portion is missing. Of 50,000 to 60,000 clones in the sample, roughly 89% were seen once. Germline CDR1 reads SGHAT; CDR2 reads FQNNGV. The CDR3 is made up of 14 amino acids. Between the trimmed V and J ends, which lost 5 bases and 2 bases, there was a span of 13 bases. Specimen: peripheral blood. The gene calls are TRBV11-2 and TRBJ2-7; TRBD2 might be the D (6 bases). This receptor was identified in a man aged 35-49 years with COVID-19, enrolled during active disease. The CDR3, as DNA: TGTGCCAGCAGCCGGGCCGGGGGAACCTACGAGCAGTACTTC. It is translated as CASSRAGGTYEQYF. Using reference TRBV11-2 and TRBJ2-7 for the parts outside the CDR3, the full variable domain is EAGVAQSPRYKIIEKRQSVAFWCNPISGHATLYWYQQILGQGPKLLIQFQNNGVVDDSQLPKDRFSAERLKGVDSTLKIQPAKLEDSAVYLCASSRAGGTYEQYFGPGTRLTVT.